These 20 T cell receptor beta chains originate from one sample sequenced in a study of a mutant IDH1 vaccine in newly diagnosed glioma. Which antigens these TCRs recognize remains unknown. The method was immunoSEQ multiplex PCR; TCRdb's version includes in-frame clones alone and lacks a portion of them. Of tens of thousands of clones listed, about four fifths are singletons. Time point indicated: week 35, safety follow-up. Vaccine doses each comprised 300 ug of mutant IDH1 20-mer peptide, with topical imiquimod. Sequences were derived from PBMCs, sampled from a glioma patient whose treatment included an IDH1 peptide vaccine. Receptor source: a man aged 35 to 55 with glioma.

The V gene is TRBV7-9, the J gene TRBJ2-1; 14 bases align to TRBD2. The CDR3 is 14 residues long. V lost 8 bases and J lost 8; bases outside the gene matches: 5. CDR1 and CDR2 from the germline V gene are SEHNR and FQNEAQ (reference sequence). The CDR3, as DNA: TGTGCCAGCTCTGGGACTAGCGGGAGCCATGAGCAGTTCTTC. It is translated as CASSGTSGSHEQFF.

This chain joins TRBV30 and TRBJ1-2; D gene ambiguous. With 0 bases removed from V and 0 bases from J, the gap between germline ends came to 8 bases. The CDR3 is made up of 14 amino acids. Germline-derived CDR1 and CDR2 are GTSNPN and SVGIG (reference sequence). This chain's CDR3 is CAWSVGVANYGYTF. CDR3 coding DNA: TGTGCCTGGAGTGTCGGGGTTGCTAACTATGGCTACACCTTC.

The CDR3 is CASSYGTLNEKLFF. DNA of the CDR3: TGCGCCAGCAGCTACGGGACGCTTAATGAAAAACTGTTTTTT. V usage is TRBV5-1 and J usage is TRBJ1-4; perhaps TRBD1 as D (5 bases). This CDR3 is built from 14 residues. Per germline, CDR1 SGHRS and CDR2 YFSETQ. The V end lost 3 bases, the J end lost 4 bases, and 10 bases lay between the germline ends. The whole variable domain, remainder taken from reference TRBV5-1 and TRBJ1-4, is KAGVTQTPRYLIKTRGQQVTLSCSPISGHRSVSWYQQTPGQGLQFLFEYFSETQRNKGNFPGRFSGRQFSNSRSEMNVSTLELGDSALYLCASSYGTLNEKLFFGSGTQLSVL.

V is TRBV19 and J is TRBJ2-3; 8 nucleotides agree with TRBD1. Looked up from germline, CDR1 is LNHDA and CDR2 is SQIVND (reference sequence). V lost 3 bases to trimming and J lost 4 bases; unmatched junction nucleotides: 9. The CDR3 totals 16 residues. CDR3 sequence (DNA): TGTGCCAGTAGTATTGGCGGGACAGGAGGGCCAGATACGCAGTATTTT. This translates into CASSIGGTGGPDTQYF. Full variable domain (rest looked up from reference TRBV19 and TRBJ2-3): DGGITQSPKYLFRKEGQNVTLSCEQNLNHDAMYWYRQDPGQGLRLIYYSQIVNDFQKGDIAEGYSVSREKKESFPLTVTSAQKNPTAFYLCASSIGGTGGPDTQYFGPGTRLTVL.

This sequence joins TRBV6-4 and TRBJ2-7, with a possible D match to TRBD1 (5 bases). The CDR3 runs 14 residues. Germline assignment: CDR1 MRHNA and CDR2 SNTAGT. V shed 7 bases and J shed 5 bases, with 18 bases lying between them. The CDR3 coding sequence is TGTGCCAGCACCCCGGGCAGGGTGGTCCACGAGCAGTACTTC. Encoded protein: CASTPGRVVHEQYF.

This rearrangement joins TRBV28 to TRBJ2-3; the match to TRBD2 covers 8 bases. The CDR3 spans 15 residues. J gave up 2 bases and V 2 bases, and 3 bases lay outside the gene matches. The germline V gene encodes CDR1 MDHEN and CDR2 SYDVKM. The chain's CDR3 is CASSLREGDTDTQYF. The CDR3 coding sequence is TGTGCCAGCAGTTTACGGGAGGGCGACACAGATACGCAGTATTTT.

The gene calls are TRBV30 and TRBJ1-3, with a weak D call TRBD1 (5 bases). V lost 5 bases to trimming and J lost 0 bases, with 17 bases between them. This CDR3 has 16 amino acids. Germline V CDR1 and CDR2: GTSNPN, SVGIG (reference sequence). The CDR3 region is CAWQPPQDYSGNTIYF. CDR3 nucleotides: TGTGCCTGGCAACCCCCACAGGATTACTCTGGAAACACCATATATTTT.

This clone was observed a few times. The rearrangement joins TRBV11-2 to TRBJ1-1, with TRBD1 identical over 8 bases. CDR3 length equals 16 residues. Germline values: CDR1 SGHAT, CDR2 FQNNGV. Trimming cost V 2 bases and J 5 bases; bases outside gene matches: 10. As DNA, the CDR3 is TGTGCCAGCAGCTTACGTCGAGGACAGGGCTGGACTGAAGCTTTCTTT. Translation gives CASSLRRGQGWTEAFF.

V and J are TRBV4-2 and TRBJ2-2; 8 nucleotides line up with TRBD1. V shed 0 bases, J shed 2 bases, and the junction held 11 bases outside the gene matches. The CDR3 loop spans 19 amino acids. The germline CDR1 and CDR2 sequences are LGHNA and YNFKEQ. The DNA of the CDR3 is TGTGCCAGCAGCCAAGATTCGAGGGAGGCAGGGGGCAACACCGGGGAGCTGTTTTTT. Its translation is CASSQDSREAGGNTGELFF.

The chain joins TRBV7-6 to TRBJ1-5; 7 bases agree with TRBD1. V gave up 0 bases and J gave up 6 bases; unmatched junction bases: 11. The CDR3 is 17 residues long. Germline CDR1 and CDR2: SGHVS and FNYEAQ. CDR3 in amino acids: CASSLAQGGRGGQPQHF. Written as DNA, the CDR3 is TGTGCCAGCAGCTTAGCGCAAGGAGGCAGGGGGGGTCAGCCCCAGCATTTT.

This clone showed up many times. The chain employs TRBV2 and TRBJ1-5; D may be TRBD1 (6 bases). The CDR3 extends over 14 amino acids. The V gene's germline CDR1 is SNHLY and CDR2 FYNNEI. Trimming took off 7 bases at V and 4 bases at J, with 14 bases between the two ends. This chain's CDR3 is CASTGDIGNQPQHF. The CDR3 nucleotides are TGTGCCAGCACGGGGGACATAGGGAATCAGCCCCAGCATTTT.

Here the CDR3 DNA reads TGCGCCAGCAGCTTTGGGGACAGGGCGAACACCGGGGAGCTGTTTTTT. Its protein product is CASSFGDRANTGELFF. The chain carries TRBV5-1 and TRBJ2-2, with TRBD1 matching 9 bases. The junction had 2 bases not matched to a gene; V was cut back by 2 bases and J by 0 bases. CDR3 size: 16 residues. Per germline, CDR1 SGHRS and CDR2 YFSETQ.

The genes are TRBV27 and TRBJ2-7; TRBD2 aligns across 7 bases. V shed 4 bases and J 3 bases; nucleotides not matched to a gene: 9. This CDR3 region has 15 residues. Germline assignment: CDR1 MNHEY and CDR2 SMNVEV (reference sequence). This chain's CDR3 is CASSSLGGSYYEQYF. For the CDR3, the DNA is TGTGCCAGCAGTTCCTTGGGGGGGTCGTACTACGAGCAGTACTTC.

The chain recombines TRBV7-3 with TRBJ2-2; 7 positions agree with TRBD1. Losses at the gene ends were 5 bases for V and 5 bases for J; bases not matched to a gene: 8. The length of the CDR3 is 15 residues. The V gene's germline CDR1 is SGHTA and CDR2 FQGTGA. The CDR3 loop is CASSRDRVGTGELFF. The CDR3 DNA sequence: TGTGCCAGCAGCAGAGACAGGGTGGGAACCGGGGAGCTGTTTTTT. The whole variable domain, remainder taken from reference TRBV7-3 and TRBJ2-2, is GAGVSQTPSNKVTEKGKYVELRCDPISGHTALYWYRQSLGQGPEFLIYFQGTGAADDSGLPNDRFFAVRPEGSVSTLKIQRTERGDSAVYLCASSRDRVGTGELFFGEGSRLTVL.

The J gene is TRBJ2-7, the V gene TRBV13; 7 bases fit TRBD2. After removal of 5 bases from V and 0 bases from J, the junction contained 4 bases not matched to a gene. Germline CDR1 PRHDT, CDR2 FYEKMQ (reference sequence). CDR3 length: 14 amino acids. The DNA for the CDR3 is TGTGCCAGCAGCCGTACTAGCGTCTCCTACGAGCAGTACTTC. Protein product: CASSRTSVSYEQYF.

The CDR3 sequence is CASSIYLQGASGQPQHF. The DNA for the CDR3 is TGTGCCAGTAGTATATACCTACAGGGGGCGTCAGGCCAGCCCCAGCATTTT. The chain couples TRBV19 to TRBJ1-5; 9 bases align to TRBD1. The CDR3 is 17 residues long. CDR1 and CDR2 from the germline V gene are LNHDA and SQIVND (reference sequence). Trimming removed 2 bases from V and 7 bases from J; junction bases left unmatched: 12.

V usage is TRBV11-2 and J usage is TRBJ2-2; no clear D gene. V was trimmed by 5 bases and J by 1 base, leaving 14 bases between them. The germline CDR1 and CDR2 sequences are SGHAT and FQNNGV. The length of the CDR3 is 16 residues. The CDR3 region has the DNA TGTGCCAGCAGCCCATGGGTTAGCAGGAACACCGGGGAGCTGTTTTTT. Translation: CASSPWVSRNTGELFF.

The chain carries TRBV6-5 and TRBJ1-4; unclear D gene. V was shortened by 6 bases and J by 0 bases, with 11 bases between the two germline ends. CDR1 and CDR2 (germline): MNHEY, SVGAGI. The CDR3 is 15 residues long. The CDR3 spells CASRRSGATNEKLFF. The CDR3 nucleotides are TGTGCCAGCAGACGATCTGGGGCAACTAATGAAAAACTGTTTTTT.

V gene TRBV6-6 combines with J gene TRBJ2-7, with D perhaps matching TRBD2 (6 bases). CDR1 is MNHNY, CDR2 SVGAGI, per germline (reference sequence). The CDR3 runs 16 residues. Trimming removed 0 bases from V and 5 bases from J, with 17 bases in between. CDR3 in amino acids: CASSYSGGRFIHEQYF. As DNA, the CDR3 is TGTGCCAGCAGTTACTCGGGAGGCAGGTTTATCCACGAGCAGTACTTC.

This CDR3 reads CATGFGEQFF. The CDR3 DNA follows: TGTGCCACCGGATTTGGTGAGCAGTTCTTC. The chain couples TRBV7-9 to TRBJ2-1; D call uncertain. The V and J ends lost 10 bases and 9 bases respectively, with 10 bases between them. CDR3 length: 10 residues. Germline-derived CDR1 and CDR2 are SEHNR and FQNEAQ (reference sequence).